This note documents a single T cell receptor (beta chain) sequence. This clonotype showed up just a few times. Its recognized antigen is unknown. Base qualities are missing; no much larger clone stands one base away. This sample stems from a study of human T cells and chemical hapten exposure (dated by TCRdb to the early 2020s). Regarding the complete study: For sensitization, 2% DPC in acetone was applied to a roughly 2 cm by roughly 2 cm area of upper inner arm skin. Patients additionally received weekly therapeutic DPC doses to the scalp throughout the roughly 25-week study period. Patch testing was done on the upper back using Finn chambers containing 0.01% DPC, and results were scored after 6 days according to International Contact Dermatitis Research Group standards. Alopecia areata with under or over 50% scalp involvement, alopecia totalis and alopecia universalis were represented in the patient cohort, which was mostly female. Libraries were pooled for sequencing, and per-sample TCR yields varied mainly because of small differences in library volumes within the pool. The study tracked peripheral blood TCR repertoire changes in vivo during primary and secondary sensitization to the hapten diphenylcyclopropenone (DPC) in alopecia patients. Patient blood was sampled pre-sensitization (week 0) and at 2, 6 and about 24 weeks after DPC sensitization. Roughly 30 alopecia patients provided blood for TCR sequencing at one to four time points (pre-sensitization, 2, 6 and 24 weeks).

Relative to germline, V is 7 bases shorter and J is 3 bases shorter, with 14 bases between their ends. The cysteine opens and the phenylalanine closes a CDR3 of 13 amino acids. Of all the DNA, just the CDR3 is kept, 39 bases in frame from base 1. CDR1 and CDR2 are read off the germline V gene as SQVTM and ANQGSEA. The time point label, read with the paper, signifies: patch test 3, about 24 weeks after DPC sensitization. This specimen's treatment or condition label, per the study, means: therapeutic diphenylcyclopropenone sensitization with weekly scalp DPC. Blood at each patch-test visit was drawn before the patch test was applied. Patients were considered eligible if aged 18 to 70, diagnosed with alopecia and deemed suitable for DPC therapy, and patients were excluded if pregnant. Total RNA was extracted from unfractionated whole blood collected in Tempus Blood RNA tubes. Library preparation employed RACE. Sequencing instrument: NextSeq 500. During library preparation, unique molecular identifiers were attached to individual cDNA molecules so that TCRs could be counted quantitatively and reproducibly. Each blood RNA sample was used to sequence both TCR alpha and TCR beta chains. From the authors' description of their analysis: The median number of TCRs per sample was some 100,000, ranging from about 20,000 to 750,000. The Decombinator software suite was used to annotate the V, J and CDR3 of the TCR reads. For PS versus PT1 abundance plots, all samples were subsampled to the same number of TCRs (28,000). TCRs were defined as expanded if absent before sensitization and observed at least eight times at the 2-week time point. TCRdb ran its own pipeline on the public reads, namely fastp trimming at Q25 and MiXCR clone calling, and kept in-frame beta chains. Each entry is one CDR3 protein sequence, shown with its most common DNA and genes. TCRdb's processing, not the study's, gives the V and J calls here. This sample is represented by around 70,000 distinct CDR3 sequences; around 10% of them were singletons. The ten largest clones take up approximately 1.5% of the sample.

Results and caveats for the whole study, not just this receptor: Patch test score was positively correlated with the number of PT1 expanded TCRs, with significance at thresholds 8, 16 and 32 but not at 4. Compared with pre-sensitization or healthy control sets, expanded TCRs formed significantly more large CDR3 similarity clusters, which is consistent with antigen-driven responses. No change with DPC sensitization was found in the number of TCRs above 1 in 1000 frequency, and no evidence of global repertoire structure alterations was found. Because every patient had alopecia, a presumed autoimmune disease, the patients' immune response might differ from that of healthy individuals. Repeated subsampling changed both the strength of the expansion versus patch-test correlation and the threshold at which the correlation became significant.

Recombination linked TRBV29-1 to TRBJ2-3, with TRBD1 tentatively as D gene (5 bases match). The sequence came from a woman between 45 and 60 years old with alopecia areata. Some clones in this sample may be carry-over from other donors' samples. This specimen consisted of whole blood, obtained in connection with sensitization to the hapten diphenylcyclopropenone (DPC). The CDR3 in this case is CSAEYGATDTQYF. Here is the DNA: TGCAGCGCCGAATATGGGGCAACAGATACGCAGTATTTT.